This T cell receptor beta chain was captured in a study of blood T cell repertoires in COVID-19. Study overall: Sites across the United States, Italy and Spain contributed samples from acute and convalescent COVID-19. The cDNA or gDNA used as material had been derived from T cells, B-cell-depleted T cells, or PBMCs.

The length of the CDR3 is 19 residues. The V and J ends lost 3 bases and 6 bases, in that order; junction bases with no gene match: 17. Germline V gene data show CDR1 as SEHNR and CDR2 as FQNEAQ (reference sequence). Per the original methods: Amplification of reference gene primers provided the estimated nucleated cell counts. This table comes from immunoSEQ multiplex PCR, and its TCRdb copy is limited to in-frame clones, with some not included. That table supplies the V and J calls and clone size; D and trimming were determined from the DNA. The sample yields a few hundred thousand clones, over 75% seen once.

The material sequenced was peripheral blood. The TCR sequence derives from a woman between 50 and 59 years old with active or convalescent COVID-19. The chain recombines TRBV7-9 with TRBJ2-1; the match to TRBD2 covers 10 bases. The CDR3 sequence is CASSFPSGSGRALGNEQFF. CDR3 nucleotides: TGTGCCAGCAGCTTCCCGTCGGGGAGCGGGAGGGCTCTGGGCAATGAGCAGTTCTTC.